These 18 T cell receptor beta chains were sequenced from one sample in a study of radiotherapy plus CTLA-4 blockade in lung cancer. Using immunoSEQ multiplex PCR, the repertoire was profiled, and TCRdb retains in-frame clones only, with some absent. The table includes 95,000 to 150,000 clones, 85% to 90% detected once. The source material was peripheral blood, sampled from a patient treated with radiotherapy plus ipilimumab. The origin of the receptors is a human donor with non-small cell lung cancer that progressed on radiotherapy plus ipilimumab.

The chain has TRBV7-8 and TRBJ1-1; 8 nucleotides line up with TRBD1. The CDR3 is made up of 15 amino acids. The V and J ends lost 4 bases and 6 bases, in that order; junction bases with no gene match: 10. The germline CDR1 and CDR2 sequences are SGHVS and FQNEAQ. CDR3 protein: CASSSATGDFSEAFF. Here the CDR3 DNA reads TGTGCCAGCAGCTCAGCGACAGGGGACTTCTCTGAAGCTTTCTTT.

The chain is built from TRBV10-1 and TRBJ2-3; no reliable D call. Germline assignment: CDR1 WNHNN and CDR2 SYGVQD (reference sequence). Trimming took 9 bases from V and 0 from J, leaving 1 base between them. The CDR3 has 10 amino acids. The CDR3 here is CASSTDTQYF. CDR3 DNA sequence: TGCGCCAGTAGCACAGATACGCAGTATTTT.

The gene calls are TRBV18 and TRBJ2-5; D possibly corresponds to TRBD1 (6 bases). The J call is in doubt because the DNA end fits TRBJ2-7 better. Germline values: CDR1 KGHSH, CDR2 LQKENI. The CDR3 covers 14 residues. CDR3 residues: CASSPNTGRYEQYF. CDR3 nucleotide sequence: TGTGCCAGCTCACCAAACACAGGGCGGTACGAGCAGTACTTC.

The genes are TRBV9 and TRBJ2-1; D gene ambiguous. From germline, CDR1 is SGDLS and CDR2 YYNGEE. There are 15 residues in the CDR3. Trimming removed 0 bases from V and 1 base from J, with 8 bases in between. The CDR3: CASSVDQKSYNEQFF. The CDR3 nucleotides read TGTGCCAGCAGCGTAGACCAGAAATCCTACAATGAGCAGTTCTTC.

V is TRBV5-1 and J is TRBJ2-7; D is undetermined. The CDR3 is 15 amino acids. V was clipped by 0 bases and J by 0 bases, with 10 bases between them. Germline V gives CDR1 SGHRS, CDR2 YFSETQ. The CDR3 loop is CASSLGVGTSYEQYF. CDR3 in DNA: TGCGCCAGCAGCTTGGGGGTAGGAACCTCCTACGAGCAGTACTTC.

The chain has TRBV18 and TRBJ1-4, with no clear D. The CDR3 totals 14 residues. Germline CDR1 is KGHSH and CDR2 is LQKENI. The V gene lost 2 bases and the J gene lost 1 base, with 5 bases spanning the gap. This CDR3 is CASSPAGTNEKLFF. CDR3 bases: TGTGCCAGCTCACCAGCAGGAACTAATGAAAAACTGTTTTTT.

V gene TRBV5-1 combines with J gene TRBJ2-1; 7 bases match TRBD1. J gave up 7 bases and V 3 bases, and 16 bases lay outside the gene matches. CDR1 is SGHRS and CDR2 is YFSETQ in the germline V gene. There are 17 residues in the CDR3. CDR3 in DNA: TGCGCCAGCAGCTCCTCCGCTTTGGACAGGATAGGGAATGAGCAGTTCTTC. Its protein product is CASSSSALDRIGNEQFF.

The chain recombines TRBV6-1 with TRBJ1-5, with a weak D call TRBD1 (5 bases). Germline V gene data show CDR1 as MNHNS and CDR2 as SASEGT. V dropped 8 bases and J dropped 2 bases, with 10 bases sitting between them. The length of the CDR3 is 13 residues. The CDR3 DNA reads TGTGCCAGCGGGGAGGGACGCAATCAGCCCCAGCATTTT. Translated: CASGEGRNQPQHF.

V gene TRBV6-5 combines with J gene TRBJ1-5; no definite D call. V shed 5 bases and J shed 0 bases, with 8 bases lying between them. The CDR3 contains 14 residues. Germline V gives CDR1 MNHEY, CDR2 SVGAGI. CDR3 sequence reads: CASSLSFSNQPQHF. DNA of the CDR3: TGTGCCAGCAGTCTCTCATTTAGCAATCAGCCCCAGCATTTT.

The chain employs TRBV11-1 and TRBJ1-1; D may be TRBD1 (6 bases). The CDR3 totals 13 residues. Trimming cost V 5 bases and J 1 base, with 8 bases left between them. Germline loops: CDR1 SGHAT, CDR2 FQDESV (reference sequence). CDR3 bases: TGTGCCAGCAGCCTGGACAGGAACACTGAAGCTTTCTTT. Amino acids: CASSLDRNTEAFF.

The CDR3: CASSQAEGNTEQYF. The CDR3 DNA sequence: TGCGCCAGCAGCCAAGCAGAAGGGAACACCGAGCAGTACTTC. The rearrangement joins TRBV4-1 to TRBJ2-5; D remains unclear. The DNA end lines up better with TRBJ2-7; the J call may be wrong. The CDR3 sequence is 14 residues long. Germline V gives CDR1 MGHRA, CDR2 YSYEKL.

The rearrangement uses TRBV19 and TRBJ1-2; D remains ambiguous. V lost 6 bases to trimming and J lost 5 bases, with 10 bases between them. CDR3 length: 12 amino acids. Germline V gene lookup returns CDR1 LNHDA and CDR2 SQIVND (reference sequence). CDR3 sequence (DNA): TGTGCCAGTAGCCCCAGAGGGTATGGCTACACCTTC. Protein sequence: CASSPRGYGYTF.

The J gene is TRBJ2-5, the V gene TRBV4-1; tentatively, D is TRBD2 (5 bases). This CDR3 contains 14 residues. Germline V lookup: CDR1 MGHRA, CDR2 YSYEKL. V gave up 1 base and J gave up 2 bases, with 8 bases separating them. CDR3 bases: TGCGCCAGCAGCCAAGGACTACGTCAAGAGACCCAGTACTTC. Residues: CASSQGLRQETQYF.

The chain links TRBV2 to TRBJ2-5; D gene uncertain. The CDR3 sequence is 12 residues long. V was trimmed by 6 bases and J by 2 bases, leaving 7 bases between them. The germline V gene has CDR1 SNHLY and CDR2 FYNNEI. CDR3 bases: TGTGCCAGCAGGAGGATTCAAGAGACCCAGTACTTC. Its protein is CASRRIQETQYF.

This chain joins TRBV5-1 and TRBJ1-2; D may be TRBD1 (6 bases). V lost 5 bases to trimming and J lost 4 bases, with 15 bases between them. The germline V gene encodes CDR1 SGHRS and CDR2 YFSETQ. The CDR3 runs 14 residues. CDR3 bases: TGCGCCAGCAGGGTGATACAGGGATCCTATGGCTACACCTTC. Residues: CASRVIQGSYGYTF.

This rearrangement joins TRBV18 to TRBJ2-5, with D unresolved. V lost 3 bases and J lost 1, with 6 bases in between. This CDR3 contains 13 residues. Germline V lookup: CDR1 KGHSH, CDR2 LQKENI. This chain's CDR3 is CASSPAGQETQYF. The CDR3 DNA sequence: TGTGCCAGCTCACCGGCAGGCCAAGAGACCCAGTACTTC.

The chain carries TRBV6-5 and TRBJ1-1; the D is unclear. V lost 10 bases, J lost 6 bases, and 15 bases lay in between. This CDR3 spans 12 amino acids. Per germline, CDR1 MNHEY and CDR2 SVGAGI. CDR3 region: CATQNFGAEAFF. For the CDR3, the DNA is TGTGCCACCCAAAATTTTGGGGCTGAAGCTTTCTTT.

V usage is TRBV5-1 and J usage is TRBJ1-1; D gene ambiguous. This CDR3 is built from 12 residues. Germline CDR1 SGHRS, CDR2 YFSETQ. The V end was cut by 8 bases, the J end by 2 bases, with 10 bases between. The chain's CDR3 is CASRTDNTEAFF. Written as DNA, the CDR3 is TGCGCCAGTCGAACGGACAACACTGAAGCTTTCTTT.